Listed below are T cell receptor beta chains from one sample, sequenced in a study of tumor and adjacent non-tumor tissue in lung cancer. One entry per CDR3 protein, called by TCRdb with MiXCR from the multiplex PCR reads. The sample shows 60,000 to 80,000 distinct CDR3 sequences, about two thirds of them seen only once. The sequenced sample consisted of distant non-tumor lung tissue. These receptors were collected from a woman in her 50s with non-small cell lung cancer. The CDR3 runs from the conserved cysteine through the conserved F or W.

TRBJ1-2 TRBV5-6 CASSLDGSPNYGYTF
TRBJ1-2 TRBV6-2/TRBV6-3 CASSYRGPATALPAFYGYTF
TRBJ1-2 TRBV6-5 CVSSCSSRWDRGTGYTF
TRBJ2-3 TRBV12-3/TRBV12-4 CASSQPTMSTVTQYF
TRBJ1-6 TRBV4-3 CANSRQMGQYNSPLHF
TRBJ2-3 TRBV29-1 CSVDRGRDTQYF
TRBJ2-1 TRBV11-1 CDSSSPMHAAYNEQLF
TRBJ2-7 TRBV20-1 CSARERLLGDYEQYF
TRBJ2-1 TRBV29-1 CSVEDLYNEQFF
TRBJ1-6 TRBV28 CASSLRRSSLHF
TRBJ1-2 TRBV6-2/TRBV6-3 CASSPHQSGGAYGYTF
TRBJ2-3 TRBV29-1 CSADMLAPTDTQYF
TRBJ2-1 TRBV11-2 CASSRMILVGENEQFF
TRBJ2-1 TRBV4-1 CASSPNPGQVTHEQFF
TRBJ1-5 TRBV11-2 CASSLAGRGSQPQHF
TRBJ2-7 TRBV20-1 CRSELAGGTYEQYF
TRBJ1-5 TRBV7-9 CAGSSGQPEPQHF
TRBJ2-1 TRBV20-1 CSATGQGYYNDQLF
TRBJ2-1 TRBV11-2 CARSPSGYKQFF
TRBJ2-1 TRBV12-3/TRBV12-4 CASTGGGPHNEQFF
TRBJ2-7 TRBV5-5 CASSLEAGGYEQYF
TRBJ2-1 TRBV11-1 CVSRLGTNEQFF
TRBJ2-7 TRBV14 CASRETEPYEQYF
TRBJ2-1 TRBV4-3 CAGSQHLPRTSGSNGEQFF
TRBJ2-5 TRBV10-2 CSSTEISGTIQETQYF
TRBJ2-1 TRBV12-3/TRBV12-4 CASSFFGVGRLCEQFF
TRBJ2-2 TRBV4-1 CAIRQQVRTSGNTGELFF
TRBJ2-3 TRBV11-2 CASSLDETVTQYF
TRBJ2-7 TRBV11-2 CASRTTYEQYF
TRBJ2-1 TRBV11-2 CVSSSGQGNERFF
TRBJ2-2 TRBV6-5 CVSTLGGAGELLF
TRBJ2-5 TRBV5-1 CASNPGQVETQYF
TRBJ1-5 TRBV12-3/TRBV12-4 CASSFRGASNQPQHF
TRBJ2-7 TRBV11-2 CATSLESGGEQYF
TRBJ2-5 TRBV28 CASSRSMNQETQYF
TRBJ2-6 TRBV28 CASMSDSMSAGANVLTF
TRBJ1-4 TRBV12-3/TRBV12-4 CTSMMTGENEKLFF
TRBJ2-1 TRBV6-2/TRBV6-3 CVSSPILASGEEQFF
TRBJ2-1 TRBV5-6 CACSADRGEIYDEQFF
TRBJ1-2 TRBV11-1 CVNSLDSGTGLYGYTF
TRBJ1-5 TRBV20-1 CNASRDIANQSQHF
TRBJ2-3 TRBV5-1 CANSRGSGSTDTQYF